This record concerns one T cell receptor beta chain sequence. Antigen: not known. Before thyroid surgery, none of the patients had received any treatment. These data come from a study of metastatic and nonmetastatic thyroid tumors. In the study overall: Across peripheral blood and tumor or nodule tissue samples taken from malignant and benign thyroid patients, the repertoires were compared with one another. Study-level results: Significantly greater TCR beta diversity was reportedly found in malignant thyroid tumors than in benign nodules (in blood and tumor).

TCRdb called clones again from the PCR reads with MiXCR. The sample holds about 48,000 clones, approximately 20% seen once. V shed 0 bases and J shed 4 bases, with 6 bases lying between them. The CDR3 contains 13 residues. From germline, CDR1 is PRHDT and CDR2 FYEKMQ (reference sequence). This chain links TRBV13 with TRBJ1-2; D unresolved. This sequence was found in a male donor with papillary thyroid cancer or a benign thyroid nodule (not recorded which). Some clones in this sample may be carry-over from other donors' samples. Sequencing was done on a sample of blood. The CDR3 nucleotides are TGTGCCAGCAGCTTAGGAGCCTCCTATGGCTACACCTTC. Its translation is CASSLGASYGYTF.